These T cell receptor beta chains were read from a single sample in a study of blood T cell repertoires in COVID-19. Clones were read by immunoSEQ multiplex PCR, and TCRdb kept only the in-frame ones, dropping some. The repertoire holds 130,000 or so clones, with approximately 79% as singletons. What was sequenced was PBMCs or T cells enriched from blood (not recorded which). The origin of the receptors is a man aged 40-55 years with acute COVID-19. Each CDR3 is given with its conserved first and last residue. Fields, in order: CDR3 protein, CDR3 DNA, V gene, J gene, CDR3 length, clone size, D gene. A D gene is named only where the DNA matches it firmly. Where a row states a size, it is once, few, many or the class of an expanded clone; other rows omit it.

CASSEYGQGGEKLFF	TGTGCCAGTAGCGAATATGGGCAGGGTGGCGAAAAACTGTTTTTT	TRBV19	TRBJ1-4	15	NA	NA
CASSTGQPNSEAFF	TGTGCCAGTAGTACGGGACAGCCGAACTCTGAAGCTTTCTTT	TRBV19	TRBJ1-1	14	NA	TRBD1
CASSPRRDFNYGYTF	TGTGCCAGCTCACCACGGAGAGATTTTAACTATGGCTACACCTTC	TRBV18	TRBJ1-2	15	NA	NA
CSASSSAGESYGYTF	TGCAGTGCTAGTAGTAGTGCAGGGGAGAGCTATGGCTACACCTTC	TRBV20-1	TRBJ1-2	15	NA	NA
CASSPDRNYGYTF	TGTGCCAGCAGCCCAGACAGGAACTATGGCTACACCTTC	TRBV5-6	TRBJ1-2	13	NA	NA
CASSYGLRETQYF	TGTGCCAGCAGCTACGGACTAAGAGAGACCCAGTACTTC	TRBV7-2	TRBJ2-5	13	NA	NA
CASSLVHDVNYGYTF	TGTGCCAGCAGCTTAGTACACGATGTTAACTATGGCTACACCTTC	TRBV11-2	TRBJ1-2	15	NA	NA
CSVQDFYGYTF	TGCAGTGTCCAGGATTTCTATGGCTACACCTTC	TRBV20-1	TRBJ1-2	11	NA	NA
CASSADRVEAFF	TGTGCCAGCAGCGCCGACAGGGTTGAAGCTTTCTTT	TRBV7-6	TRBJ1-1	12	NA	TRBD1
CASRAGLAGQGENEQFF	TGTGCAAGTCGCGCGGGGCTAGCGGGCCAGGGTGAGAATGAGCAGTTCTTC	TRBV12-2	TRBJ2-1	17	NA	NA
CASSTGQGHTEAFF	TGCGCCAGCAGCACCGGACAGGGTCACACTGAAGCTTTCTTT	TRBV5-1	TRBJ1-1	14	once	TRBD1
CASSFLDREEQYF	TGTGCCAGCAGCTTTCTGGACCGGGAAGAGCAGTACTTC	TRBV5-5	TRBJ2-7	13	NA	NA
CASKTQGVPEATQYF	TGCGCCAGCAAAACACAGGGGGTACCAGAAGCTACGCAGTATTTT	TRBV5-1	TRBJ2-3	15	NA	TRBD1
CASSPLQGVYGYTF	TGTGCCAGCAGCCCCCTTCAGGGGGTCTATGGCTACACCTTC	TRBV3-1/TRBV3-2	TRBJ1-2	14	NA	TRBD1
CASSYSFSSLTRITEQYF	TGTGCCAGCAGTTACTCTTTCTCTTCGTTAACTCGAATCACCGAGCAGTACTTC	TRBV3-1/TRBV3-2	TRBJ2-7	18	NA	NA
CASSSTSGSDEQFF	TGTGCCAGCAGCTCGACTAGCGGGAGCGATGAGCAGTTCTTC	TRBV7-3	TRBJ2-1	14	few	TRBD2
CASSFPYYNEQFF	TGTGCCAGCAGTTTCCCCTACTACAATGAGCAGTTCTTC	TRBV28	TRBJ2-1	13	NA	NA
CACGWGGSVGTDTQYF	TGTGCCTGCGGATGGGGCGGGAGTGTAGGCACAGATACGCAGTATTTT	TRBV2	TRBJ2-3	16	NA	TRBD2
CASSPGQGSTEAFF	TGTGCCAGTAGTCCAGGACAGGGGAGTACTGAAGCTTTCTTT	TRBV19	TRBJ1-1	14	NA	TRBD1
CASSVNSGGGTDTQYF	TGCGCCAGCAGCGTGAATAGCGGGGGGGGCACAGATACGCAGTATTTT	TRBV5-1	TRBJ2-3	16	NA	TRBD2
CASSRTGTGAGNTIYF	TGCGCCAGCAGCAGAACCGGGACAGGGGCAGGAAACACCATATATTTT	TRBV5-1	TRBJ1-3	16	NA	TRBD1
CASSQEGRVGTEAFF	TGTGCCAGCAGCCAAGAAGGCAGGGTGGGCACTGAAGCTTTCTTT	TRBV3-1/TRBV3-2	TRBJ1-1	15	NA	NA
CASSQDGNSPLHF	TGTGCCAGCAGCCAAGACGGGAATTCACCCCTCCACTTT	TRBV3-1/TRBV3-2	TRBJ1-6	13	NA	NA
CKGGYGYGYTF	TGCAAAGGGGGCTATGGCTATGGCTACACCTTC	TRBV20-1	TRBJ1-2	11	NA	TRBD1
CATTLVGENTEAFF	TGTGCCACCACCCTGGTAGGGGAGAACACTGAAGCTTTCTTT	TRBV19	TRBJ1-1	14	once	NA
CASSQDRNSYTF	TGCGCCAGCAGCCAAGATCGAAACAGCTACACCTTC	TRBV4-1	TRBJ1-2	12	few	NA
CATSDSYNEKLFF	TGTGCCACCTCGGACAGCTATAATGAAAAACTGTTTTTT	TRBV15	TRBJ1-4	13	NA	NA
CASSQVTEQPQHF	TGTGCCAGCAGCCAAGTCACAGAACAGCCCCAGCATTTT	TRBV3-1/TRBV3-2	TRBJ1-5	13	NA	NA
CSAERGETQYF	TGCAGTGCCGAGAGGGGGGAGACCCAGTACTTC	TRBV20-1	TRBJ2-5	11	NA	NA
CASRGDSLYGYTF	TGTGCCAGCAGGGGGGACAGCCTCTATGGCTACACCTTC	TRBV2	TRBJ1-2	13	once	TRBD1
CASASGREETQYF	TGTGCCAGCGCTTCCGGCAGGGAAGAGACCCAGTACTTC	TRBV7-2	TRBJ2-5	13	NA	NA
CSVAGYSNQPQHF	TGCAGCGTGGCGGGTTATAGCAATCAGCCCCAGCATTTT	TRBV29-1	TRBJ1-5	13	NA	NA
CASSLAGDTEAFF	TGTGCCAGCAGCTTGGCAGGGGACACTGAAGCTTTCTTT	TRBV7-3	TRBJ1-1	13	few	NA
CASSSQDSFYGYTF	TGTGCCAGCAGCTCCCAAGACAGCTTCTATGGCTACACCTTC	TRBV9	TRBJ1-2	14	few	NA
CASSFRGDNQPQHF	TGTGCCAGCAGCTTTCGCGGTGACAATCAGCCCCAGCATTTT	TRBV7-4	TRBJ1-5	14	NA	NA
CASSRLMYSGELFF	TGTGCCAGCAGCCGACTAATGTACTCCGGGGAGCTGTTTTTT	TRBV4-2	TRBJ2-2	14	NA	NA
CASSLTSRGGGETQYF	TGTGCCAGCAGCTTGACTAGCCGGGGGGGCGGAGAGACCCAGTACTTC	TRBV5-4	TRBJ2-5	16	few	TRBD2